This record looks at one T cell receptor beta chain sequence and its context. Its antigen is currently unknown. The data were taken from a study of cytomegalovirus exposure and HLA in healthy donors. General study findings and limits: A later examination showed that TCR association rates differed by HLA locus, with DRB1 most and HLA-C fewest.

The PCR used 60 Vbeta and 13 Jbeta primers. Sequencing used immunoSEQ multiplex PCR; TCRdb keeps in-frame clones, though not all of them. This table holds just over 200,000 clones, under 70% found once. CDR3 size: 14 residues. Trimming took 7 bases from V and 4 from J, leaving 16 bases between them. Germline V lookup: CDR1 MNHEY, CDR2 SVGAGI. The clonotype originates from a man aged 35 to 55 in good health and CMV-seropositive. The J gene is TRBJ1-1, the V gene TRBV6-5; D unresolved. Sequencing input: PBMCs. CDR3: CASILRAGFTEAFF. The CDR3 region has the DNA TGTGCCAGCATCCTTAGGGCGGGGTTCACTGAAGCTTTCTTT.